Following are 21 T cell receptor beta chains from one sample sequenced in a study of T cell responses to AZD1222 COVID-19 vaccine. Generated by immunoSEQ multiplex PCR, the TCRdb table keeps only in-frame clones and is missing some. The table shows 100,000 to 150,000 clones, with 85% to 95% occurring only once. The sample here was peripheral blood, taken on day 0 of AZD1222 vaccination. The receptors were sampled from an adult in good health.

The V gene is TRBV3-1 (or the pseudogene TRBV3-2), the J gene TRBJ1-3; D possibly corresponds to TRBD1 (5 bases). Trimming left V 6 bases short and J 6 bases short, with 12 bases between. CDR3 length: 13 amino acids. Germline CDR1 is LGHDT and CDR2 is YNNKEL (reference sequence). The CDR3 here is CASSYGHLNTIYF. CDR3 sequence (DNA): TGTGCCAGCAGTTACGGACACCTAAACACCATATATTTT.

This clone was detected a few times. V usage is TRBV7-3 and J usage is TRBJ2-1; the match to TRBD2 covers 10 bases. The CDR3 is 15 amino acids. V gave up 6 bases and J gave up 3 bases; unmatched junction bases: 5. The V gene's germline CDR1 is SGHTA and CDR2 FQGTGA. DNA of the CDR3: TGTGCCAGCAGTTCTAGCGGGAGACTCTACAATGAGCAGTTCTTC. Amino acids: CASSSSGRLYNEQFF. The full variable domain, its missing parts supplied by reference TRBV7-3 and TRBJ2-1, is GAGVSQTPSNKVTEKGKYVELRCDPISGHTALYWYRQSLGQGPEFLIYFQGTGAADDSGLPNDRFFAVRPEGSVSTLKIQRTERGDSAVYLCASSSSGRLYNEQFFGPGTRLTVL.

This clone was observed a single time. The V and J genes are TRBV2 and TRBJ2-7, with 10 positions matching TRBD1. V was clipped by 4 bases and J by 2 bases; unmatched bases: 8. Germline assignment: CDR1 SNHLY and CDR2 FYNNEI. The CDR3 loop spans 16 amino acids. CDR3 in amino acids: CASSGSRDRGAYEQYF. The DNA of the CDR3 is TGTGCCAGCAGTGGTTCCCGGGACAGGGGAGCCTACGAGCAGTACTTC.

This sequence joins TRBV5-4 and TRBJ1-1, with unresolved D. V dropped 4 bases and J dropped 4 bases, with 17 bases sitting between them. This CDR3 contains 15 residues. Germline V CDR1 and CDR2: SGHNT, YYREEE (reference sequence). Here the CDR3 reads CASSTSRGSTTEAFF. In DNA form, the CDR3 reads TGTGCCAGCAGCACCTCCAGAGGGAGTACCACTGAAGCTTTCTTT. The variable domain in full, completed from reference TRBV5-4 and TRBJ1-1, reads ETGVTQSPTHLIKTRGQQVTLRCSSQSGHNTVSWYQQALGQGPQFIFQYYREEENGRGNFPPRFSGLQFPNYSSELNVNALELDDSALYLCASSTSRGSTTEAFFGQGTRLTVV.

The chain uses TRBV6-5 and TRBJ1-5; D is unclear. Germline lookup yields CDR1 MNHEY and CDR2 SVGAGI. Deletions cut 9 bases from V and 0 bases from J, with 12 bases between. CDR3 length equals 14 residues. The CDR3 bases are TGTGCCAGTTCGGGCGGGTATAGCAATCAGCCCCAGCATTTT. Translation: CASSGGYSNQPQHF.

The chain joins TRBV6-2 or TRBV6-3 to TRBJ2-3; no definite D call. Trimming pared 6 bases from V and 10 bases from J, leaving 14 bases between. Looked up from germline, CDR1 is MNHEY and CDR2 is SVGEGT. The CDR3 spans 12 residues. CDR3 DNA: TGTGCCAGCAGCCCTGAAGATGGGGCGCAGTATTTT. This codes for CASSPEDGAQYF.

This chain uses TRBV6-1 with TRBJ1-4, with a tentative D call TRBD1 (5 bases). The CDR3 contains 15 residues. The V and J ends lost 3 bases and 3 bases respectively, with 11 bases between them. CDR1 is MNHNS, CDR2 SASEGT, per germline. For the CDR3, the DNA is TGTGCCAGCAGTGATTACCGGGGGGCTAATGAAAAACTGTTTTTT. As protein: CASSDYRGANEKLFF.

The chain employs TRBV25-1 and TRBJ1-6; D not resolved. Deletions cut 6 bases from V and 0 bases from J, with 9 bases between. Germline-derived CDR1 and CDR2 are MGHDK and SYGVNS. The CDR3 runs 15 residues. The CDR3 loop reads CASRATSSYNSPLHF. The CDR3 bases are TGTGCCAGCAGGGCGACTAGCTCCTATAATTCACCCCTCCACTTT.

This clone occurred once. The rearrangement links TRBV15 to TRBJ2-1; D is ambiguous. V lost 5 bases and J lost 10, with 18 bases in between. The CDR3 runs 14 residues. The germline CDR1 and CDR2 sequences are LNHNV and YYDKDF (reference sequence). Here the CDR3 reads CATSVVESGSEQFF. The CDR3 region has the DNA TGTGCCACCAGCGTTGTGGAGTCCGGAAGCGAGCAGTTCTTC. The variable domain in full, with the rest retrieved from reference TRBV15 and TRBJ2-1, is DAMVIQNPRYQVTQFGKPVTLSCSQTLNHNVMYWYQQKSSQAPKLLFHYYDKDFNNEADTPDNFQSRRPNTSFCFLDIRSPGLGDTAMYLCATSVVESGSEQFFGPGTRLTVL.

This clone has only one observation. The chain uses TRBV19 and TRBJ1-5; no definite D call. V shed 7 bases and J shed 4 bases, with 8 bases lying between them. The CDR3 is 12 amino acids. Germline V gives CDR1 LNHDA, CDR2 SQIVND (reference sequence). In DNA, the CDR3 is TGTGCCAGTACATTTCGAAATCAGCCCCAGCATTTT. As protein: CASTFRNQPQHF.

This chain uses TRBV7-9 with TRBJ1-1; 9 bases line up with TRBD1. The length of the CDR3 is 15 residues. Germline V lookup: CDR1 SEHNR, CDR2 FQNEAQ (reference sequence). J gave up 7 bases and V 6 bases, and 12 bases lay outside the gene matches. The CDR3 sequence: CASRPGTGLYFEAFF. In DNA, the CDR3 is TGTGCCAGCAGGCCCGGGACAGGGTTATATTTTGAAGCTTTCTTT.

This rearrangement joins TRBV25-1 to TRBJ2-6; maybe TRBD1 (6 bases). Germline loops: CDR1 MGHDK, CDR2 SYGVNS. Trimming took 8 bases from V and 0 from J, leaving 11 bases between them. The CDR3 is made up of 15 amino acids. In DNA, the CDR3 is TGTGCCAGCGGCCTCAGGGGCTCTGGGGCCAACGTCCTGACTTTC. It codes for CASGLRGSGANVLTF.

V and J are TRBV11-3 and TRBJ2-1, with D tentatively TRBD2 (7 bases). Germline V lookup: CDR1 SGHNT, CDR2 YENEEA. This CDR3 is built from 14 residues. Trimming took 3 bases from V and 13 from J, leaving 19 bases between them. The CDR3, as DNA: TGTGCCAGCAGCTTGGACAGTAAGGGGGAGGGCCAGTTCTTC. Encoded protein: CASSLDSKGEGQFF.

The chain recombines TRBV2 with TRBJ1-1; D may be TRBD1 (5 bases). The V gene lost 3 bases and the J gene lost 0 bases, with 14 bases spanning the gap. This CDR3 contains 16 residues. Germline V CDR1 and CDR2: SNHLY, FYNNEI. CDR3: CASSESLKGMNTEAFF. CDR3 bases: TGTGCCAGCAGTGAGTCTCTGAAGGGGATGAACACTGAAGCTTTCTTT.

This rearrangement joins TRBV7-2 to TRBJ1-2; D is ambiguous. Germline V gene data show CDR1 as SGHTA and CDR2 as FQGNSA. Trimming pared 5 bases from V and 1 base from J, leaving 14 bases between. The CDR3 consists of 15 residues. In DNA form, the CDR3 reads TGTGCCAGCAGCCGCCGGGAGAACTTTAACTATGGCTACACCTTC. Its protein is CASSRRENFNYGYTF. Full variable domain (missing parts from reference TRBV7-2 and TRBJ1-2): GAGVSQSPSNKVTEKGKDVELRCDPISGHTALYWYRQSLGQGLEFLIYFQGNSAPDKSGLPSDRFSAERTGGSVSTLTIQRTQQEDSAVYLCASSRRENFNYGYTFGSGTRLTVV.

The rearrangement links TRBV7-2 to TRBJ1-6; D might be TRBD1 (5 bases). The germline CDR1 and CDR2 sequences are SGHTA and FQGNSA. CDR3 length: 16 amino acids. V lost 1 base and J 9 bases, leaving 16 bases between the germline ends. The CDR3 spells CASSLGLGGSVSPLHF. In DNA, the CDR3 is TGTGCCAGCAGCTTAGGCCTGGGGGGGTCGGTTTCACCCCTCCACTTT.

The chain has TRBV30 and TRBJ2-2; 7 bases are a match to TRBD1. The CDR3 is 17 amino acids. CDR1 and CDR2 from the germline V gene are GTSNPN and SVGIG (reference sequence). J gave up 6 bases and V 6 bases, and 19 bases lay outside the gene matches. The CDR3 loop reads CACQRGLGRGKPGELFF. In DNA, the CDR3 is TGTGCCTGCCAAAGGGGATTGGGCAGGGGGAAACCCGGGGAGCTGTTTTTT.

The chain employs TRBV4-1 and TRBJ2-3, with 11 bases lining up with TRBD2. Trimming took 3 bases from V and 0 from J; bases not matched to a gene: 2. The CDR3 has 16 amino acids. Germline assignment: CDR1 MGHRA and CDR2 YSYEKL. The CDR3 here is CASSQWTSGSTDTQYF. CDR3 DNA sequence: TGCGCCAGCAGCCAGTGGACTAGCGGGAGCACAGATACGCAGTATTTT.

This chain joins TRBV15 and TRBJ2-6; possibly TRBD1 for D (7 bases). The V and J ends lost 8 bases and 4 bases respectively, with 15 bases between them. Germline loops: CDR1 LNHNV, CDR2 YYDKDF (reference sequence). This CDR3 is built from 15 residues. The CDR3 DNA reads TGTGCCACCGCCGAGGGGGCGGGGGGGGCCAACGTCCTGACTTTC. The encoded protein is CATAEGAGGANVLTF.

This clone was observed a few times. The chain has TRBV5-6 and TRBJ1-1, with unresolved D. From germline, CDR1 is SGHDT and CDR2 YYEEEE. The V gene lost 1 base and the J gene lost 11 bases, with 12 bases spanning the gap. The CDR3 is 12 amino acids. CDR3 amino acids: CASSLMTQRAFF. CDR3 DNA sequence: TGTGCCAGCAGCTTGATGACCCAGAGGGCTTTCTTT.

The V gene is TRBV4-1, the J gene TRBJ1-2; TRBD1 is a possible D gene (5 bases). This CDR3 spans 14 amino acids. Trimming took 0 bases from V and 8 from J, leaving 13 bases between them. Germline V gene sequence: CDR1 MGHRA, CDR2 YSYEKL. CDR3 region: CASSQEGPMEGYTF. The CDR3 DNA sequence: TGCGCCAGCAGCCAAGAGGGACCGATGGAGGGCTACACCTTC.